Each of the 8 T cell receptor beta chains below was sequenced from the same sample in a study of spatial heterogeneity in lung cancer. Time point specified: blood at routine non-recurrence follow-up after resection. Whole RNA from tumor, nontumor lung or frozen PBMC was sequenced unsorted. TCRdb re-called the 5' RACE reads through MiXCR, storing one row per CDR3 protein. Of 95,000 to 130,000 distinct CDR3 sequences listed, approximately 12% are singletons. The sample here was PBMCs, taken at follow-up. These receptors were collected from a male donor with early-stage non-small cell lung cancer.

The CDR3 protein is CASSQDVRSGKLFF. The CDR3 DNA reads TGTGCCAGCAGCCAAGATGTACGTTCTGGGAAACTGTTTTTT. The V call is TRBV3-1, the J call TRBJ1-4; no clear D. V shed 0 bases and J shed 11 bases, with 13 bases lying between them. Per germline, CDR1 LGHDT and CDR2 YNNKEL (reference sequence). The CDR3 is 14 residues long.

The chain uses TRBV20-1 and TRBJ2-3; TRBD2 matches at 7 bases. The CDR3 spans 15 residues. V trimming: 5 bases; J trimming: 2 bases; junction bases outside the gene matches: 10. Germline CDR1 reads DFQATT; CDR2 reads SNEGSKA (reference sequence). As DNA, the CDR3 is TGCAGTGCTCCGGGAATGGGAGGGAACACAGATACGCAGTATTTT. It encodes CSAPGMGGNTDTQYF.

This clonotype came up many times. This chain connects TRBV6-5 to TRBJ2-7, with 7 nucleotides matching TRBD1. The CDR3 totals 16 residues. Germline trimming cut 0 bases from V and 2 bases from J; bases unmatched to any gene: 7. Per the germline V gene, CDR1 is MNHEY and CDR2 is SVGAGI. This CDR3 is CASSYSIRQGTYEQYF. The DNA for the CDR3 is TGTGCCAGCAGTTACTCGATTAGACAGGGCACCTACGAGCAGTACTTC.

This clonotype has just a few counts. The V and J genes are TRBV18 and TRBJ1-2; 9 positions match TRBD1. There are 17 residues in the CDR3. J gave up 2 bases and V 2 bases, and 9 bases lay outside the gene matches. In germline, CDR1 is KGHSH, CDR2 LQKENI. CDR3 residues: CASSPMGQGEGNYGYTF. CDR3 nucleotides: TGTGCCAGCTCACCAATGGGACAGGGAGAAGGAAACTATGGCTACACCTTC.

This clonotype was seen many times. This chain links TRBV25-1 with TRBJ2-6; unclear D gene. V lost 2 bases to trimming and J lost 2 bases, with 10 bases between them. The CDR3 is made up of 16 amino acids. CDR1 is MGHDK and CDR2 is SYGVNS in the germline V gene. This CDR3 reads CASSEAGLAGANVLTF. The DNA for the CDR3 is TGTGCCAGCAGTGAAGCCGGTTTGGCTGGGGCCAACGTCCTGACTTTC.

This clonotype was found many times. The V and J genes are TRBV28 and TRBJ1-1, with D possibly being TRBD1 (5 bases). The CDR3 consists of 14 residues. The germline gives CDR1 MDHEN, CDR2 SYDVKM. Trimming removed 3 bases at V and 0 bases at J, with 8 bases between. CDR3 amino acids: CASSLRGVNTEAFF. CDR3 bases: TGTGCCAGCAGTTTGAGAGGGGTGAACACTGAAGCTTTCTTT.

This chain joins TRBV20-1 and TRBJ2-6, with 7 bases aligning to TRBD1. Trimming removed 1 base from V and 0 bases from J; junction bases left unmatched: 0. The CDR3 has 15 amino acids. The germline gives CDR1 DFQATT, CDR2 SNEGSKA (reference sequence). The CDR3: CSARGQGSGANVLTF. In nucleotides, the CDR3 is TGCAGTGCTAGAGGACAGGGCTCTGGGGCCAACGTCCTGACTTTC.

This clonotype was counted only a few times. The CDR3 spells CASRTGTLNTGELFF. In DNA, the CDR3 is TGTGCCAGCAGAACCGGGACACTGAACACCGGGGAGCTGTTTTTT. V usage is TRBV2 and J usage is TRBJ2-2, with a weak D call TRBD1 (6 bases). From germline, CDR1 is SNHLY and CDR2 FYNNEI. V was pared by 6 bases and J by 1 base, with 12 bases between. The CDR3 is 15 amino acids.